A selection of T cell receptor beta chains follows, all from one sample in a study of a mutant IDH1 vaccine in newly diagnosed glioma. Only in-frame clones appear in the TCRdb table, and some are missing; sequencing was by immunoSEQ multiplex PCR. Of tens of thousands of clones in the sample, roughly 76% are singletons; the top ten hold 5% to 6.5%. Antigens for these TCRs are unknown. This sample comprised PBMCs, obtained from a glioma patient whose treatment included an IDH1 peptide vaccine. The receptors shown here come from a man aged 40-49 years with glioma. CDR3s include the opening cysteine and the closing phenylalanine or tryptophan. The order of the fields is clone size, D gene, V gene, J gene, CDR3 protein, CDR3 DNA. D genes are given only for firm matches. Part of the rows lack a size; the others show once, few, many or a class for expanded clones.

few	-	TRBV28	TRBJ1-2	CATRTGGGYTF	TGTGCCACCAGGACGGGTGGTGGCTACACCTTC
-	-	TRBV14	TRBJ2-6	CASSQRGRGGANVLTF	TGTGCCAGCAGCCAGAGGGGGAGAGGTGGGGCCAACGTCCTGACTTTC
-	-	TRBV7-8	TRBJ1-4	CASSLDSSRSEKLFF	TGTGCCAGCAGCCTAGACAGTTCAAGGAGCGAAAAACTGTTTTTT
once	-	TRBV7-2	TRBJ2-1	CASSLYGKQFF	TGTGCCAGCAGCTTATACGGGAAGCAGTTCTTC
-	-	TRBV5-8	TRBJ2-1	CASSWRATYEQFF	TGTGCCAGCAGCTGGAGGGCGACTTATGAGCAGTTCTTC
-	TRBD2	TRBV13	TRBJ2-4	CASSFSSGSAKNIQYF	TGTGCCAGCAGCTTCTCGAGCGGGAGCGCCAAAAACATTCAGTACTTC
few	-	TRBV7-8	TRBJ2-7	CASSLLRDYEQYF	TGTGCCAGCAGCTTACTTCGAGACTACGAGCAGTACTTC
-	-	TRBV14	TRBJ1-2	CASSQAGLGGGGYTF	TGTGCCAGCAGCCAAGCTGGGCTAGGGGGTGGCGGCTACACCTTC
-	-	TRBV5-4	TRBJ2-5	CASSAPSTALQETQYF	TGTGCCAGCAGCGCTCCCTCCACAGCACTCCAAGAGACCCAGTACTTC
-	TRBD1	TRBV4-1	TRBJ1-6	CASSQTRDRRNSPLHF	TGCGCCAGCAGCCAAACCCGGGACAGGAGAAATTCACCCCTCCACTTT
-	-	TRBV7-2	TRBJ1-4	CASSLDTVSANEKLFF	TGTGCCAGCAGCTTAGACACGGTCAGTGCTAATGAAAAACTGTTTTTT
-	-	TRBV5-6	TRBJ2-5	CASSLAASQGTQYF	TGTGCCAGCAGCTTGGCGGCCTCGCAGGGCACCCAGTACTTC
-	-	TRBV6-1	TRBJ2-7	CASSEGSSQGYEQYF	TGTGCCAGCAGTGAAGGCTCCTCACAGGGCTACGAGCAGTACTTC
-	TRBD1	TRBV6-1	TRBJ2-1	CASGRDRVFGEQFF	TGTGCCAGCGGCCGGGACAGGGTTTTCGGTGAGCAGTTCTTC
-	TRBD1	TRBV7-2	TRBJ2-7	CASSHSGTGPYEQYF	TGTGCCAGCAGCCACTCCGGGACAGGGCCCTACGAGCAGTACTTC
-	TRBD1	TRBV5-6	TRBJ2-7	CASSLGPWQGVDEQYF	TGTGCCAGCAGCTTGGGTCCCTGGCAGGGGGTAGACGAGCAGTACTTC
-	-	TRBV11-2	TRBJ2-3	CASSLVLPTDTQYF	TGTGCCAGCAGCTTAGTCCTCCCCACAGATACGCAGTATTTT
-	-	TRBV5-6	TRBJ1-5	CASSFGSSNQPQHF	TGTGCCAGCAGCTTCGGCAGTAGCAATCAGCCCCAGCATTTT
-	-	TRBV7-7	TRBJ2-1	CASSLGERSEQFF	TGTGCTAGCAGCTTAGGGGAGCGTAGTGAGCAGTTCTTC
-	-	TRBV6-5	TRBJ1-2	CASRTAGPTYGYTF	TGTGCCAGCCGGACCGCCGGGCCAACCTATGGCTACACCTTC
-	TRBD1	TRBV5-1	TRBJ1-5	CASSLWTGGDQPQHF	TGCGCCAGCAGCTTGTGGACAGGGGGGGATCAGCCCCAGCATTTT
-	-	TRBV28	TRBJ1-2	CASIPGNDYGYTF	TGTGCCAGCATCCCAGGGAATGACTATGGCTACACCTTC
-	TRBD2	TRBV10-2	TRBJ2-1	CASSTLSGTNSYNEQFF	TGCGCCAGCAGTACCTTGTCCGGGACTAACTCCTACAATGAGCAGTTCTTC
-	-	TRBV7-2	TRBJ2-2	CASSLAGARVGELFF	TGTGCCAGCAGCTTAGCGGGGGCGAGGGTCGGGGAGCTGTTTTTT
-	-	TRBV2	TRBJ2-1	CASQPNEQFF	TGTGCCAGCCAACCTAATGAGCAGTTCTTC
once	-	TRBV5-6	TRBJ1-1	CASSLGQMNTEAFF	TGTGCCAGCAGCTTGGGACAGATGAACACTGAAGCTTTCTTT
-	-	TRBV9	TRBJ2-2	CASSVLGKNTGELFF	TGTGCCAGCAGCGTACTAGGGAAAAACACCGGGGAGCTGTTTTTT
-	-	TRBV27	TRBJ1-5	CASSLIGNQPQHF	TGTGCCAGCAGTTTAATCGGCAATCAGCCCCAGCATTTT
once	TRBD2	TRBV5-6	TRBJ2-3	CASSLAGGPLDTQYF	TGTGCCAGCAGTCTAGCGGGGGGGCCGTTAGATACGCAGTATTTT
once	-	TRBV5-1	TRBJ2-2	CASSRDTNTGELFF	TGCGCCAGCAGCAGGGACACCAACACCGGGGAGCTGTTTTTT
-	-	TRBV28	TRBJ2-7	CASSLSTYRSYEQYF	TGTGCCAGCAGTTTATCGACTTACCGCTCCTACGAGCAGTACTTC
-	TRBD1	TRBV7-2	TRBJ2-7	CASSAYRGWAHEQYF	TGTGCCAGCAGCGCGTACAGGGGATGGGCTCACGAGCAGTACTTC
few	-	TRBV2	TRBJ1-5	CASSEEVAQHF	TGTGCCAGCAGTGAAGAGGTGGCCCAGCATTTT
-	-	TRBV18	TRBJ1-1	CASSPRAGNTEAFF	TGTGCCAGCTCACCACGGGCAGGGAACACTGAAGCTTTCTTT
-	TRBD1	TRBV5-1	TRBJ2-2	CASSLAGTGGSGELFF	TGCGCCAGCAGCTTGGCCGGGACAGGGGGTAGCGGGGAGCTGTTTTTT
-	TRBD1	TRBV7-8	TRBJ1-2	CASSLDDRARSSGYTF	TGTGCCAGCAGCTTGGACGACAGGGCCAGGTCTTCCGGCTACACCTTC
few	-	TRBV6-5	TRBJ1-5	CASSVTDNQPQHF	TGTGCCAGCAGTGTGACAGACAATCAGCCCCAGCATTTT
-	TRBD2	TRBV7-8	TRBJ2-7	CASSAQLAGSYEQYF	TGTGCCAGCAGCGCCCAGCTAGCGGGCTCCTACGAGCAGTACTTC
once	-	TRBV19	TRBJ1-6	CARHPRGSSIPNSPLHF	TGTGCCAGACATCCTAGGGGCAGTAGTATACCAAATTCACCCCTCCACTTT
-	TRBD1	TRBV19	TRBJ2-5	CASRQGAGETQYF	TGTGCCAGTAGACAGGGGGCTGGTGAGACCCAGTACTTC
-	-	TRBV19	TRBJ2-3	CASSRDTDTQYF	TGTGCCAGTAGTCGGGACACAGATACGCAGTATTTT
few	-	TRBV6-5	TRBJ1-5	CASSYVQVYSNQPQHF	TGTGCCAGCAGTTACGTGCAGGTCTATAGCAATCAGCCCCAGCATTTT
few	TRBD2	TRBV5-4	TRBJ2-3	CASSSLAGGADTQYF	TGTGCCAGCAGCTCTCTAGCGGGAGGGGCCGATACGCAGTATTTT
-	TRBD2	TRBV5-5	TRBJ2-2	CASSLTSGATGELFF	TGTGCCAGCAGCTTGACTAGCGGGGCCACCGGGGAGCTGTTTTTT
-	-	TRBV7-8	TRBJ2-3	CASSLVAGTSTDTQYF	TGTGCCAGCAGCTTAGTGGCGGGGACTAGCACAGATACGCAGTATTTT
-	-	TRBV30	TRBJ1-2	CAWKAGRIYGYTF	TGTGCCTGGAAGGCGGGACGGATCTATGGCTACACCTTC
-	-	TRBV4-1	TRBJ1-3	CASSQVGNTIYF	TGCGCCAGCAGCCAAGTTGGAAACACCATATATTTT
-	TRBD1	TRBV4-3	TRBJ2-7	CASSPRTGPYEQYF	TGCGCCAGCAGCCCCCGGACAGGACCCTACGAGCAGTACTTC
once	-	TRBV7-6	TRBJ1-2	CASSLVGGERWANYGYTF	TGTGCCAGCAGCTTAGTAGGTGGGGAGCGTTGGGCTAACTATGGCTACACCTTC
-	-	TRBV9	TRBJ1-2	CASSVAEGAPRVGYGYTF	TGTGCCAGCAGCGTAGCGGAAGGGGCTCCGAGGGTGGGGTATGGCTACACCTTC
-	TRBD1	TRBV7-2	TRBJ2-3	CASSLRGRGQGDTQYF	TGTGCCAGCAGCTTAAGGGGCAGGGGGCAAGGAGATACGCAGTATTTT
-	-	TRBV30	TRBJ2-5	CAHGQETQYF	TGTGCCCACGGCCAAGAGACCCAGTACTTC
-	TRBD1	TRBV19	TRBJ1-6	CASSTGTGRNPRSPLHF	TGTGCCAGTAGTACCGGGACAGGGCGTAACCCGAGGTCACCCCTCCACTTT